This T cell receptor beta chain was obtained from a study of T cell responses to AZD1222 COVID-19 vaccine. General study findings and limits: An increase in Spike-specific TCR breadth and depth was observed after two AZD1222 doses.

As regards this clone: Its antigen is as yet unknown.

Deletions cut 3 bases from V and 0 bases from J, with 3 bases between. This CDR3 has 13 residues. Germline assignment: CDR1 LGHDT and CDR2 YNNKEL (reference sequence). Clones were sequenced by immunoSEQ multiplex PCR, and TCRdb holds only the in-frame ones, with some missing. This sample has about 150,000 clones, with over 80% found just once. This chain connects TRBV3-1 (or the pseudogene TRBV3-2) to TRBJ1-3; D uncertain. Source: peripheral blood, taken 28 days after the second AZD1222 dose. The sequence came from an adult who received the AZD1222 COVID-19 vaccine. The CDR3 region is CASSHLSGNTIYF. The CDR3 DNA follows: TGTGCCAGCAGCCATCTCTCTGGAAACACCATATATTTT.